Presented here are 20 T cell receptor beta chains from one specimen sequenced in a study of high-grade serous ovarian cancer treatment subgroups. The protocol was immunoSEQ multiplex PCR, while the TCRdb copy is restricted to in-frame clones and leaves out a portion. The sample includes under 4,000 clones, about 77% of them seen just once. Tumor tissue was taken before any definitive surgery or chemotherapy was given. Material: tumor tissue. The receptor source for this set is a human donor with high-grade serous ovarian cancer.

This sequence joins TRBV15 and TRBJ2-7, with 7 bases that match TRBD1. Germline CDR1 and CDR2: LNHNV and YYDKDF (reference sequence). The CDR3 is 14 amino acids. V gave up 4 bases and J gave up 2 bases; unmatched junction bases: 5. Here the CDR3 DNA reads TGTGCCACCAGCAACGACAGGGTTACCTACGAGCAGTACTTC. Amino acids: CATSNDRVTYEQYF.

As for this clone: One end of the junction varies from germline; a read error may be responsible. The chain combines TRBV7-9 with TRBJ2-1; 14 bases match TRBD2. The CDR3 is 15 amino acids. CDR1 is SEHNR and CDR2 is FQNEAQ in the germline V gene (reference sequence). The CDR3 is CASTLGTSGSNEQFF. Here the CDR3 DNA reads TGTGCCAGCACCTTAGGGACTAGCGGGAGTAATGAGCAGTTCTTC.

Only a few counts were recorded for this clone. The chain carries TRBV7-9 and TRBJ1-1; 7 nucleotides line up with TRBD1. The CDR3 contains 13 residues. V lost 6 bases and J lost 11; bases outside the gene matches: 12. Germline CDR1 is SEHNR and CDR2 is FQNEAQ (reference sequence). The CDR3 sequence is CASSSTGARGAFF. CDR3 nucleotide sequence: TGTGCCAGCAGTTCAACAGGGGCCCGCGGGGCTTTCTTT. Together with reference TRBV7-9 and TRBJ1-1, the CDR3 gives the full variable domain: DTGVSQNPRHKITKRGQNVTFRCDPISEHNRLYWYRQTLGQGPEFLTYFQNEAQLEKSRLLSDRFSAERPKGSFSTLEIQRTEQGDSAMYLCASSSTGARGAFFGQGTRLTVV.

This clone was detected only once. The chain employs TRBV27 and TRBJ1-2; 7 positions agree with TRBD1. This CDR3 is 13 amino acids long. The V segment lost 6 bases and the J segment 2 bases; nucleotides outside the gene matches: 3. Germline lookup yields CDR1 MNHEY and CDR2 SMNVEV (reference sequence). In nucleotides, the CDR3 is TGTGCCAGCAGGATGGGACAGAACTATGGCTACACCTTC. This codes for CASRMGQNYGYTF.

This chain connects TRBV15 to TRBJ1-3; 8 bases align to TRBD1. CDR3 length: 18 residues. V trimming: 1 base; J trimming: 4 bases; junction bases outside the gene matches: 12. Per the germline V gene, CDR1 is LNHNV and CDR2 is YYDKDF (reference sequence). This CDR3 reads CATSRGNRWTGTGNTIYF. CDR3 coding DNA: TGTGCCACCAGCAGAGGGAATCGGTGGACAGGGACGGGAAACACCATATATTTT.

This chain links TRBV10-3 with TRBJ1-2; possible D gene TRBD1, 5 bases. Trimming left V 6 bases short and J 0 bases short, with 14 bases between. Germline V lookup: CDR1 ENHRY, CDR2 SYGVKD. The CDR3 extends over 15 amino acids. DNA of the CDR3: TGTGCCATCAGACCTGACAGCTACCCTAACTATGGCTACACCTTC. This translates into CAIRPDSYPNYGYTF.

The chain carries TRBV7-9 and TRBJ2-1, with 9 positions matching TRBD2. CDR1 and CDR2 (germline): SEHNR, FQNEAQ (reference sequence). The junction had 9 bases not matched to a gene; V was cut back by 1 base and J by 8 bases. The CDR3 is 16 residues long. The CDR3 DNA is TGTGCCAGCAGCTTAGGGTCCGGGACTAGCTTCGATGAGCAGTTCTTC. Amino acids: CASSLGSGTSFDEQFF.

This chain connects TRBV28 to TRBJ2-3, with 13 bases that match TRBD2. The germline gives CDR1 MDHEN, CDR2 SYDVKM. The CDR3 is 15 amino acids. Germline trimming cut 5 bases from V and 3 bases from J; bases unmatched to any gene: 2. This chain's CDR3 is CASSPGLAGTDTQYF. DNA of the CDR3: TGTGCCAGCAGTCCGGGACTAGCGGGGACAGATACGCAGTATTTT.

The gene calls are TRBV7-3 and TRBJ2-1, with 9 bases lining up with TRBD2. The CDR3 sequence is 14 residues long. Unmatched junction bases numbered 6, after V lost 4 bases and J lost 8 bases. The germline CDR1 and CDR2 sequences are SGHTA and FQGTGA. CDR3 region: CASSYSGRPYEQFF. CDR3 DNA: TGTGCCAGCAGCTATAGCGGGAGACCCTATGAGCAGTTCTTC. Drawing the rest from reference TRBV7-3 and TRBJ2-1, the complete variable domain is GAGVSQTPSNKVTEKGKYVELRCDPISGHTALYWYRQSLGQGPEFLIYFQGTGAADDSGLPNDRFFAVRPEGSVSTLKIQRTERGDSAVYLCASSYSGRPYEQFFGPGTRLTVL.

This clone was detected a few times. The rearrangement uses TRBV14 and TRBJ2-1; D gene ambiguous. V was pared by 6 bases and J by 9 bases, with 27 bases between. CDR3 length: 17 residues. CDR1 and CDR2 from the germline V gene are SGHDN and FVKESK. The CDR3 DNA is TGTGCCAGCAGTACTCACCGCCTCTTTTTGGCTTGGGGTGAGCAGTTCTTC. It specifies CASSTHRLFLAWGEQFF.

The chain employs TRBV29-1 and TRBJ2-2; perhaps TRBD2 as D (6 bases). Germline lookup yields CDR1 SQVTM and CDR2 ANQGSEA. Trimming pared 5 bases from V and 1 base from J, leaving 8 bases between. The length of the CDR3 is 13 residues. The CDR3 reads CSVRRENTGELFF. CDR3 coding DNA: TGCAGCGTTAGGCGGGAGAACACCGGGGAGCTGTTTTTT.

The V gene is TRBV5-1, the J gene TRBJ2-1, with 9 bases fitting TRBD1. The ends lost 0 bases at V and 6 bases at J; junction bases unmatched: 10. CDR3 size: 17 residues. The germline CDR1 and CDR2 sequences are SGHRS and YFSETQ. The CDR3 region has the DNA TGCGCCAGCAGCTTGGCCGGCGGACAGGGGTCGGCCAATGAGCAGTTCTTC. Encoded protein: CASSLAGGQGSANEQFF.

This chain connects TRBV19 to TRBJ1-5; 10 positions match TRBD1. Per germline, CDR1 LNHDA and CDR2 SQIVND (reference sequence). CDR3 length: 14 amino acids. V was pared by 4 bases and J by 7 bases, with 4 bases of the junction left unmatched. This CDR3 reads CASSTTGGLQPQHF. In DNA, the CDR3 is TGTGCCAGTAGTACGACAGGGGGCTTACAGCCCCAGCATTTT.

This clone has only one observation. This chain uses TRBV10-3 with TRBJ2-3; TRBD2 agrees at 11 bases. The CDR3 covers 15 residues. J was trimmed by 3 bases and V by 3 bases; bases with no gene match: 2. Germline loops: CDR1 ENHRY, CDR2 SYGVKD. The CDR3 DNA follows: TGTGCCATCAGTGAAGGGACTAGCGGAACAGATACGCAGTATTTT. Amino acids: CAISEGTSGTDTQYF.

V usage is TRBV27 and J usage is TRBJ2-7; TRBD1 might be the D (5 bases). Germline CDR1 and CDR2: MNHEY and SMNVEV (reference sequence). The CDR3 is made up of 12 amino acids. V lost 6 bases to trimming and J lost 6 bases, with 12 bases between them. DNA for the CDR3: TGTGCCAGCAGCAGAGGCAGGGCCGAGCAGTACTTC. Translation gives CASSRGRAEQYF.

The rearrangement links TRBV7-2 to TRBJ2-5, with D perhaps matching TRBD1 (6 bases). The DNA matches TRBJ2-7 better at its end, which makes the J call doubtful. CDR1 and CDR2 from the germline V gene are SGHTA and FQGNSA. CDR3 length: 16 residues. The CDR3 nucleotides read TGTGCCAGCACTCGGGGATGGGGGCGTCTTTTAAGCGAGCAGTACTTC. The encoded protein is CASTRGWGRLLSEQYF.

The gene calls are TRBV10-2 and TRBJ2-7; 7 nucleotides match TRBD1. Looked up from germline, CDR1 is WSHSY and CDR2 is SAAADI. With 8 bases clipped from V and 3 bases from J, the junction kept 1 base outside the gene matches. The CDR3 has 11 residues. CDR3 sequence reads: CASGDSYEQYF. In DNA form, the CDR3 reads TGCGCCAGCGGGGACAGCTACGAGCAGTACTTC.

This clone was seen once. CDR3 nucleotide sequence: TGTGCCAGCAGGGGGTTTGGGGGGCTGGACACTGAAGCTTTCTTT. It translates to CASRGFGGLDTEAFF. This chain uses TRBV6-1 with TRBJ1-1; D is perhaps TRBD1 (6 bases). CDR3 length: 15 amino acids. V was pared by 6 bases and J by 3 bases, with 17 bases between. From germline, CDR1 is MNHNS and CDR2 SASEGT.

For the CDR3, the DNA is TGTGCCAGCAGCCGTACTAGCGGGGCCTACAATGAGCAGTTCTTC. It translates to CASSRTSGAYNEQFF. The genes are TRBV28 and TRBJ2-1; 10 bases line up with TRBD2. Germline-derived CDR1 and CDR2 are MDHEN and SYDVKM. Trimming took 6 bases from V and 2 from J; bases not matched to a gene: 4. The CDR3 is made up of 15 amino acids. The variable domain in full, with the rest retrieved from reference TRBV28 and TRBJ2-1, is DVKVTQSSRYLVKRTGEKVFLECVQDMDHENMFWYRQDPGLGLRLIYFSYDVKMKEKGDIPEGYSVSREKKERFSLILESASTNQTSMYLCASSRTSGAYNEQFFGPGTRLTVL.

This clone was found a few times. The rearrangement uses TRBV6-4 and TRBJ2-1; TRBD2 is a possible D gene (6 bases). The CDR3 is 15 amino acids. CDR1 and CDR2 from the germline V gene are MRHNA and SNTAGT. The germline V and J ends were trimmed by 0 bases and 0 bases, with 6 bases remaining between them. CDR3 nucleotides: TGTGCCAGCAGTGACTCTAGCGGCTCCTACAATGAGCAGTTCTTC. Its protein is CASSDSSGSYNEQFF.